A selection of T cell receptor beta chains follows, all from one sample in a study of cytomegalovirus exposure and HLA in healthy donors. Libraries were prepared by immunoSEQ multiplex PCR; TCRdb keeps only in-frame clonotypes and omits some of them. The sample has fewer than 200,000 clones; more than 65% are singletons. The sequencing sample was made of PBMCs. The receptors originated from a girl aged 2 to 9 in good health and CMV-seropositive. CDR3s include the opening cysteine and the closing phenylalanine or tryptophan. Fields, in order: V gene, D gene, clone size, J gene, CDR3 DNA, CDR3 protein. A D gene is named only where the DNA matches it firmly. Size tells how often a clone was seen (once, few, many) or the class of an expanded clone, and some rows leave it out.

v_gene: TRBV29-1
d_gene: .
abundance: .
j_gene: TRBJ1-2
CDR3nt: TGCAGCGTTGACGTCTTTGAGGGCGTGGGTGGCTACACCTTC
CDR3aa: CSVDVFEGVGGYTF

v_gene: TRBV2
d_gene: .
abundance: .
j_gene: TRBJ2-1
CDR3nt: TGTGCCAGCATACAGGCACCACCGGCCAATGAGCAGTTCTTC
CDR3aa: CASIQAPPANEQFF

v_gene: TRBV5-1
d_gene: TRBD2
abundance: .
j_gene: TRBJ2-1
CDR3nt: TGCGCCAGCAGCTTACGGACTAGCGGCTACAATGAGCAGTTCTTC
CDR3aa: CASSLRTSGYNEQFF

v_gene: TRBV28
d_gene: .
abundance: .
j_gene: TRBJ2-2
CDR3nt: TGTGCCAGCAGTTCCACAGGGAACACCGGGGAGCTGTTTTTT
CDR3aa: CASSSTGNTGELFF

v_gene: TRBV7-6
d_gene: .
abundance: .
j_gene: TRBJ2-1
CDR3nt: TGTGCCAGCAGCTTAGTTCTGTCGGTCTCCTACAATGAGCAGTTCTTC
CDR3aa: CASSLVLSVSYNEQFF

v_gene: TRBV7-6
d_gene: TRBD1
abundance: few
j_gene: TRBJ2-7
CDR3nt: TGTGCCAGCACCCGAGGACAGGGCTACGAGCAGTACTTC
CDR3aa: CASTRGQGYEQYF

v_gene: TRBV19
d_gene: .
abundance: few
j_gene: TRBJ2-3
CDR3nt: TGTGCCAGTAGTATAGATGTGCAGGGGGGTTTTACAGATACGCAGTATTTT
CDR3aa: CASSIDVQGGFTDTQYF

v_gene: TRBV5-4
d_gene: .
abundance: .
j_gene: TRBJ2-1
CDR3nt: TGTGCCAGCAGCTTGCTTACTAGCCCCCAATGGAATGAGCAGTTCTTC
CDR3aa: CASSLLTSPQWNEQFF

v_gene: TRBV28
d_gene: .
abundance: .
j_gene: TRBJ2-7
CDR3nt: TGTGCCAGCGGAGAATTCAGGGTCGTTAGCTCCTACGAGCAGTACTTC
CDR3aa: CASGEFRVVSSYEQYF

v_gene: TRBV18
d_gene: .
abundance: .
j_gene: TRBJ1-1
CDR3nt: TGTGCCAGCTCACCAACCACGGGGGAAGACACTGAAGCTTTCTTT
CDR3aa: CASSPTTGEDTEAFF

v_gene: TRBV6-5
d_gene: .
abundance: once
j_gene: TRBJ1-2
CDR3nt: TGTGCCAGCAGTTACTCGCGGAGTTTGAATGGCTACACCTTC
CDR3aa: CASSYSRSLNGYTF

v_gene: TRBV30
d_gene: TRBD1
abundance: .
j_gene: TRBJ1-2
CDR3nt: TGTGCCTGGAGTGACATCGGGACAGGGCTGGACTATGGCTACACCTTC
CDR3aa: CAWSDIGTGLDYGYTF

v_gene: TRBV9
d_gene: .
abundance: .
j_gene: TRBJ1-1
CDR3nt: TGTGCCAGCAGCGTAGGGGGCATGAACACTGAAGCTTTCTTT
CDR3aa: CASSVGGMNTEAFF

v_gene: TRBV7-9
d_gene: TRBD1
abundance: .
j_gene: TRBJ2-6
CDR3nt: TGTGCCAGCAGCTTAGGGCCCAGGGGGCTCGAGGCCAACGTCCTGACTTTC
CDR3aa: CASSLGPRGLEANVLTF

v_gene: TRBV18
d_gene: .
abundance: .
j_gene: TRBJ2-3
CDR3nt: TGTGCCAGCTCAACAAAGGATACGCAGTATTTT
CDR3aa: CASSTKDTQYF

v_gene: TRBV15
d_gene: TRBD2
abundance: .
j_gene: TRBJ2-1
CDR3nt: TGTGCCACCAGCAGAGATCGGGCTAGCGGGGAGCTTGAGCAGTTCTTC
CDR3aa: CATSRDRASGELEQFF

v_gene: TRBV10-3
d_gene: .
abundance: .
j_gene: TRBJ2-7
CDR3nt: TGTGCCATCAGTGCAGAGGACTCCTACGAGCAGTACTTC
CDR3aa: CAISAEDSYEQYF

v_gene: TRBV2
d_gene: .
abundance: .
j_gene: TRBJ1-1
CDR3nt: TGTGCCAGCCACTTCACTGAAGCTTTCTTT
CDR3aa: CASHFTEAFF

v_gene: TRBV10-3
d_gene: .
abundance: .
j_gene: TRBJ2-1
CDR3nt: TGTGCCATCAGCTCCGGACAGACCCTAAGGAATGAGCAGTTCTTC
CDR3aa: CAISSGQTLRNEQFF

v_gene: TRBV21-1
d_gene: .
abundance: .
j_gene: TRBJ2-1
CDR3nt: TGTGCCAGCAGCTATACTAAACCTACCGGGACAGGGGGCACAAGCTCCTACAATGAGCAGTTCTTC
CDR3aa: CASSYTKPTGTGGTSSYNEQFF

v_gene: TRBV11-2
d_gene: TRBD1
abundance: once
j_gene: TRBJ1-2
CDR3nt: TGTGCCAGCAGCCCGAGTGTCCCCCGGGACAGCTATAACTATGGCTACACCTTC
CDR3aa: CASSPSVPRDSYNYGYTF

v_gene: TRBV5-1
d_gene: .
abundance: few
j_gene: TRBJ1-6
CDR3nt: TGCGCCAGCAGCTTGAACGGCGAGAGGAATTCACCCCTCCACTTT
CDR3aa: CASSLNGERNSPLHF

v_gene: TRBV9
d_gene: TRBD1
abundance: .
j_gene: TRBJ2-3
CDR3nt: TGTGCCAGCAGCGCACCTCCGGCAGGGGGAAGTACGCAGTATTTT
CDR3aa: CASSAPPAGGSTQYF

v_gene: TRBV4-1
d_gene: .
abundance: .
j_gene: TRBJ2-7
CDR3nt: TGCGCCAGCAGCCGGACAAGCGCCCCCTCCCACGAGCAGTACTTC
CDR3aa: CASSRTSAPSHEQYF

v_gene: TRBV28
d_gene: TRBD2
abundance: .
j_gene: TRBJ2-7
CDR3nt: TGTGCCAGCACGCCGGGGGGGCCCTCCTACGAGCAGTACTTC
CDR3aa: CASTPGGPSYEQYF

v_gene: TRBV7-6
d_gene: TRBD2
abundance: .
j_gene: TRBJ2-3
CDR3nt: TGTGCCAGCAGCCCCCTGGCGGGGGGGGGAGATACGCAGTATTTT
CDR3aa: CASSPLAGGGDTQYF

v_gene: TRBV6-1
d_gene: .
abundance: .
j_gene: TRBJ2-3
CDR3nt: TGTGCCAGCAGTGAGCCAGGGGATTCCCAAGATACGCAGTATTTT
CDR3aa: CASSEPGDSQDTQYF

v_gene: TRBV7-6
d_gene: .
abundance: .
j_gene: TRBJ1-4
CDR3nt: TGTGCCAGCAGCGTCGACGGGGAAAAACTGTTTTTT
CDR3aa: CASSVDGEKLFF

v_gene: TRBV7-2
d_gene: .
abundance: .
j_gene: TRBJ2-1
CDR3nt: TGTGCCAGCAGCCCCAGGGCCACCTTTGGCAATGAGCAGTTCTTC
CDR3aa: CASSPRATFGNEQFF

v_gene: TRBV2
d_gene: TRBD1
abundance: .
j_gene: TRBJ1-2
CDR3nt: TGTGCCAGCAATCGGGACAGGGGGACGGGATATGGCTACACCTTC
CDR3aa: CASNRDRGTGYGYTF

v_gene: TRBV9
d_gene: TRBD2
abundance: .
j_gene: TRBJ2-1
CDR3nt: TGTGCCAGCAGCGTAGGACTAGCGGGAGGGGCTGAGCAGTTCTTC
CDR3aa: CASSVGLAGGAEQFF